These 13 T cell receptor beta chains originate from one sample sequenced in a study of a mutant IDH1 vaccine in newly diagnosed glioma. Only in-frame clones appear in the TCRdb table, and some are missing; sequencing was by immunoSEQ multiplex PCR. The sample lists about 60,000 clones, roughly 80% occurring once. As to time point: week 5, during vaccination. A single vaccine dose contained 300 ug of mutant IDH1 20-mer peptide, and topical imiquimod was used with it. Their cognate antigens are unknown. Material: PBMCs, obtained from a glioma patient whose treatment included an IDH1 peptide vaccine. The receptors come from a woman between 45 and 60 years old with glioma.

The chain joins TRBV6-1 to TRBJ2-5; TRBD1 matches at 12 bases. Trimming took 8 bases from V and 4 from J; bases not matched to a gene: 5. Looked up from germline, CDR1 is MNHNS and CDR2 is SASEGT. This CDR3 comprises 14 residues. The CDR3 DNA sequence: TGTGCCAGCCGGGACAGGGGGCAGATAGAGACCCAGTACTTC. It codes for CASRDRGQIETQYF.

The V gene is TRBV6-4, the J gene TRBJ2-6; D not resolved. The germline V gene has CDR1 MRHNA and CDR2 SNTAGT. The V end was cut by 3 bases, the J end by 0 bases, with 9 bases between. The CDR3 length is 16 residues. As DNA, the CDR3 is TGTGCCAGCAGTGAGACCGGAAGCTCTGGGGCCAACGTCCTGACTTTC. Its protein is CASSETGSSGANVLTF.

This clone showed up just once. J is TRBJ2-5 and V is TRBV23-1, with D unclear. TRBV23-1 has ORF status, its function being uncertain. The CDR3 extends over 13 amino acids. The V end lost 8 bases, the J end lost 4 bases, and 14 bases lay between the germline ends. This CDR3 reads CASRSRWGETQYF. In DNA form, the CDR3 reads TGCGCCAGCCGTTCCCGGTGGGGAGAGACCCAGTACTTC.

The chain employs TRBV2 and TRBJ2-5; D gene uncertain. The germline CDR1 and CDR2 sequences are SNHLY and FYNNEI. The CDR3 runs 10 residues. V was shortened by 5 bases and J by 6 bases, with 4 bases between the two germline ends. Here the CDR3 DNA reads TGTGCCAGCAGTCTACAGACCCAGTACTTC. Encoded protein: CASSLQTQYF.

This clone was detected only a few times. The CDR3, as DNA: TGTGCCAGCAGCCCGCTGAGGGGGTCCTACGAGCAGTACTTC. Protein sequence: CASSPLRGSYEQYF. The chain has TRBV7-9 and TRBJ2-7; D perhaps matches TRBD1 (6 bases). Germline V gene sequence: CDR1 SEHNR, CDR2 FQNEAQ (reference sequence). This CDR3 has 14 amino acids. Trimming took off 5 bases at V and 1 base at J, with 12 bases between the two ends.

The J gene is TRBJ1-4, the V gene TRBV7-9; 10 bases agree with TRBD1. V trimming: 3 bases; J trimming: 1 base; junction bases outside the gene matches: 2. This CDR3 region has 16 residues. Germline assignment: CDR1 SEHNR and CDR2 FQNEAQ (reference sequence). CDR3 DNA sequence: TGTGCCAGCAGCTTGGGGACAGGGGTAACTAATGAAAAACTGTTTTTT. It encodes CASSLGTGVTNEKLFF.

The chain couples TRBV4-3 to TRBJ2-7; 9 bases are a match to TRBD2. The ends lost 0 bases at V and 2 bases at J; junction bases unmatched: 5. Germline V gene data show CDR1 as LGHNA and CDR2 as YSLEER. There are 16 residues in the CDR3. The CDR3 DNA follows: TGCGCCAGCAGCCAAGAATGGGGACTAGCTACCTACGAGCAGTACTTC. The encoded protein is CASSQEWGLATYEQYF.

This clone was found once. This rearrangement joins TRBV5-4 to TRBJ1-4; D is perhaps TRBD1 (6 bases). This CDR3 has 15 residues. Per germline, CDR1 SGHNT and CDR2 YYREEE (reference sequence). V lost 5 bases, J lost 6 bases, and 17 bases lay in between. CDR3 region: CASSTGHSAYEKLFF. For the CDR3, the DNA is TGTGCCAGCAGTACGGGACATTCGGCCTATGAAAAACTGTTTTTT.

The chain recombines TRBV7-2 with TRBJ1-1, with D perhaps matching TRBD1 (5 bases). CDR3 length: 15 residues. Germline lookup yields CDR1 SGHTA and CDR2 FQGNSA. The V end lost 7 bases, the J end lost 1 base, and 16 bases lay between the germline ends. The CDR3 DNA follows: TGTGCCAGCACCCTGGGGCGGGGCCCGAACACTGAAGCTTTCTTT. Translated, it gives CASTLGRGPNTEAFF.

The CDR3 reads CATSRDNGEKLFF. The CDR3 nucleotides read TGTGCCACCAGCAGAGATAACGGTGAAAAACTGTTTTTT. This chain connects TRBV15 to TRBJ1-4; D unclear. CDR1 is LNHNV, CDR2 YYDKDF, per germline (reference sequence). The V end was cut by 0 bases, the J end by 7 bases, with 6 bases between. CDR3 length: 13 amino acids.

J is TRBJ2-7 and V is TRBV5-1; 7 nucleotides match TRBD2. Germline V gene lookup returns CDR1 SGHRS and CDR2 YFSETQ. With 3 bases clipped from V and 2 bases from J, the junction kept 14 bases outside the gene matches. The CDR3 extends over 17 amino acids. CDR3 protein: CASSSKETSAVTYEQYF. CDR3 DNA sequence: TGCGCCAGCAGCTCCAAAGAAACTAGCGCTGTAACCTACGAGCAGTACTTC.

The V call is TRBV9, the J call TRBJ1-4; D is perhaps TRBD1 (5 bases). The germline V gene encodes CDR1 SGDLS and CDR2 YYNGEE. V dropped 4 bases and J dropped 0 bases, with 7 bases sitting between them. This CDR3 has 14 residues. The CDR3: CASSWGTTNEKLFF. The CDR3 DNA reads TGTGCCAGCAGCTGGGGCACAACTAATGAAAAACTGTTTTTT.

The V gene is TRBV6-5, the J gene TRBJ2-3; 12 bases are a match to TRBD2. Trimming cost V 5 bases and J 11 bases; bases outside gene matches: 8. The CDR3 sequence is 14 residues long. Per the germline V gene, CDR1 is MNHEY and CDR2 is SVGAGI. For the CDR3, the DNA is TGTGCCAGCAGTCAATCAGGACTAGCGGGGAAGCAGTATTTT. It yields the protein CASSQSGLAGKQYF.